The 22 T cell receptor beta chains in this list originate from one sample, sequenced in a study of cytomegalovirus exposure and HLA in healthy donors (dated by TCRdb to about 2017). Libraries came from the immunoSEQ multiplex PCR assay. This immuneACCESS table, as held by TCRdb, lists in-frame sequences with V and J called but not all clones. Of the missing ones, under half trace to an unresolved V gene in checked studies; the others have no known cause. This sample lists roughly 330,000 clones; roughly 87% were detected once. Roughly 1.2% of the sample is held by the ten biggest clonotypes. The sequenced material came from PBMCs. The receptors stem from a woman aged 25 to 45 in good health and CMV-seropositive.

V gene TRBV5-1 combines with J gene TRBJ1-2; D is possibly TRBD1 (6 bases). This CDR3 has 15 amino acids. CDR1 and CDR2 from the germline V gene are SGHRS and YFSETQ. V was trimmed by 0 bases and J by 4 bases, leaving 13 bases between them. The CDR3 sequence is CASSLAAGAFYGYTF. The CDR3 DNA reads TGCGCCAGCAGCTTGGCCGCAGGGGCCTTCTATGGCTACACCTTC. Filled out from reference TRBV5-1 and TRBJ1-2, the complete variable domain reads KAGVTQTPRYLIKTRGQQVTLSCSPISGHRSVSWYQQTPGQGLQFLFEYFSETQRNKGNFPGRFSGRQFSNSRSEMNVSTLELGDSALYLCASSLAAGAFYGYTFGSGTRLTVV.

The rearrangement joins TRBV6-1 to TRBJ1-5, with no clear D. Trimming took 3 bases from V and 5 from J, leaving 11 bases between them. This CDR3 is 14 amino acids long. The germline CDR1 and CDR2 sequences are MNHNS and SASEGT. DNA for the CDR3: TGTGCCAGCAGTGAGCGAGCGTCTGATCAGCCCCAGCATTTT. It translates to CASSERASDQPQHF.

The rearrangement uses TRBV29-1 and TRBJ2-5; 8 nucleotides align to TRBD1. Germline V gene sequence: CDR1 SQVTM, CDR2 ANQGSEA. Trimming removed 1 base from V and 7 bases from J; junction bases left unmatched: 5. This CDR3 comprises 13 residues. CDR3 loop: CSVEGTGSGTQYF. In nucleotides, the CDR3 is TGCAGCGTTGAAGGGACAGGGAGTGGGACCCAGTACTTC.

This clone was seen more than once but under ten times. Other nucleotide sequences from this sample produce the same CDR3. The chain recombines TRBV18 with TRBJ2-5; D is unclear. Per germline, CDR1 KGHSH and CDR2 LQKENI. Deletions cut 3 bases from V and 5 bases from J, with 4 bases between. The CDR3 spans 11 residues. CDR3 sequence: CASSPGETQYF. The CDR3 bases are TGTGCCAGCTCACCTGGCGAGACCCAGTACTTC.

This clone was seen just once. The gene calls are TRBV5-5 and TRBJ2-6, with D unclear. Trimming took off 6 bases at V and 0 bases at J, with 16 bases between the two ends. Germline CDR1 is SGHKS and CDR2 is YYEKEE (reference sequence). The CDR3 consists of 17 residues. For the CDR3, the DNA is TGTGCCAGCACCCCCCCCGTAATATACTCTGGGGCCAACGTCCTGACTTTC. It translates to CASTPPVIYSGANVLTF.

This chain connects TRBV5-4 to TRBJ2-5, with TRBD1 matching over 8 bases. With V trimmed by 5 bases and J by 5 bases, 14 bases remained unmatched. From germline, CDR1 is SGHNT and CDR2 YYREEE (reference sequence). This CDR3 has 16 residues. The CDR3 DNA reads TGTGCCAGCAGTTCAGGGGGCGGAGAACTGTGGGAGACCCAGTACTTC. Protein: CASSSGGGELWETQYF.

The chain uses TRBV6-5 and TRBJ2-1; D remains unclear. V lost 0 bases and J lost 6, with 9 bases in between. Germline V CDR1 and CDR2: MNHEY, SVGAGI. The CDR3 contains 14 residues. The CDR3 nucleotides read TGTGCCAGCAGTTACTCCCAGGAAGGCAATGAGCAGTTCTTC. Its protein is CASSYSQEGNEQFF.

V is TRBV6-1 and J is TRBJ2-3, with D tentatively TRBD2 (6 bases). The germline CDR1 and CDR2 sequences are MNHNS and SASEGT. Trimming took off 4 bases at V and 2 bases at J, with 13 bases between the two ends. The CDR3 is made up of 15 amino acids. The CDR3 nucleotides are TGTGCCAGCAGTGCGAAGCGGGTACACACAGATACGCAGTATTTT. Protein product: CASSAKRVHTDTQYF.

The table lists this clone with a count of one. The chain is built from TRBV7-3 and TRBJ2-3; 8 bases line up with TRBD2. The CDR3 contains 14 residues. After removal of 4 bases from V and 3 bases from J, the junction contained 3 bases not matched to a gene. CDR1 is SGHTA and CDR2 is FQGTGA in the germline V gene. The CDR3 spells CASSSGLVTDTQYF. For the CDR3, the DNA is TGTGCCAGCAGCTCGGGACTAGTGACAGATACGCAGTATTTT.

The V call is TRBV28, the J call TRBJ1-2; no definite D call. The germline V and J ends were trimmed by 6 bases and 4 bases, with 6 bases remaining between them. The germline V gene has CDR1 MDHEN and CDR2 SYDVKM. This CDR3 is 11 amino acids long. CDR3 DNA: TGTGCCAGCAGGATGGGCTATGGCTACACCTTC. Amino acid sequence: CASRMGYGYTF.

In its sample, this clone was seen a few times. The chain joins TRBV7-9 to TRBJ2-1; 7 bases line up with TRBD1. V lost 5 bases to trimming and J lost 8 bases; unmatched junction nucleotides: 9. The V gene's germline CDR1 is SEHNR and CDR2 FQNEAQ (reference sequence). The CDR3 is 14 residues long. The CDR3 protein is CASSRDSRDDEQFF. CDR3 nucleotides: TGTGCCAGCAGCCGGGACAGCAGGGACGATGAGCAGTTCTTC. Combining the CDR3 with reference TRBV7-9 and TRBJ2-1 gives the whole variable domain DTGVSQNPRHKITKRGQNVTFRCDPISEHNRLYWYRQTLGQGPEFLTYFQNEAQLEKSRLLSDRFSAERPKGSFSTLEIQRTEQGDSAMYLCASSRDSRDDEQFFGPGTRLTVL.

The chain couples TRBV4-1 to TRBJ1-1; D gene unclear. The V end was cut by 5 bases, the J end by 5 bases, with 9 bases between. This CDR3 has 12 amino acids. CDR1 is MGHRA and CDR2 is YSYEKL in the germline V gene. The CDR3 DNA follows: TGCGCCAGCAGCAACGGGAGGACTGAAGCTTTCTTT. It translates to CASSNGRTEAFF.

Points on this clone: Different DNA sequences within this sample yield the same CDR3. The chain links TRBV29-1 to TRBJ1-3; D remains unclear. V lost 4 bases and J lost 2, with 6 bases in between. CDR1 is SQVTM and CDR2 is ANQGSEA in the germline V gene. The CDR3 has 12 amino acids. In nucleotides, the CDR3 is TGCAGCGTTGTGGGCGCTGGAAACACCATATATTTT. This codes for CSVVGAGNTIYF.

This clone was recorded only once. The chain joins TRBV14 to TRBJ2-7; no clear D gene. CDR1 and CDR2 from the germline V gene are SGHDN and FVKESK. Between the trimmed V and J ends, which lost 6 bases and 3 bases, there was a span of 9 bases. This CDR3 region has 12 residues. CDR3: CASRGSSYEQYF. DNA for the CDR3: TGTGCCAGCAGGGGTTCTAGCTACGAGCAGTACTTC.

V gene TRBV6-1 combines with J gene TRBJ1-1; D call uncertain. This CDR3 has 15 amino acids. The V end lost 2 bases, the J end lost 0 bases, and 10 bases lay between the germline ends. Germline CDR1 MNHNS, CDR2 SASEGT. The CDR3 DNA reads TGTGCCAGCAGTGAAACTTCGGAGTTGAACACTGAAGCTTTCTTT. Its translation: CASSETSELNTEAFF.

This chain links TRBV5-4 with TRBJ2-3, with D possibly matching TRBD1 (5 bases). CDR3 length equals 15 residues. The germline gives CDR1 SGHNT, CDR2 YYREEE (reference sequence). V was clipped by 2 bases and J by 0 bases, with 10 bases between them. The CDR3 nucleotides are TGTGCCAGCAGCTTCGAGAGACAGAGCACAGATACGCAGTATTTT. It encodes CASSFERQSTDTQYF.

CDR3 DNA: TGTGCCAGCAGTCAGGACGGCGTCGGTTTTTCTTTCTTT. It encodes CASSQDGVGFSFF. The V and J genes are TRBV6-5 and TRBJ1-1, with D unresolved. V shed 5 bases and J shed 12 bases, with 19 bases lying between them. This CDR3 has 13 residues. Germline CDR1 MNHEY, CDR2 SVGAGI.

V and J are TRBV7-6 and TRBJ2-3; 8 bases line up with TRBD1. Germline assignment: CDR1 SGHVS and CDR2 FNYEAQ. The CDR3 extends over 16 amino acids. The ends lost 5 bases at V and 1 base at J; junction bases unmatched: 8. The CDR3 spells CASSTTPGQGTDTQYF. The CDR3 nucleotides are TGTGCCAGCAGCACCACGCCGGGACAGGGCACAGATACGCAGTATTTT.

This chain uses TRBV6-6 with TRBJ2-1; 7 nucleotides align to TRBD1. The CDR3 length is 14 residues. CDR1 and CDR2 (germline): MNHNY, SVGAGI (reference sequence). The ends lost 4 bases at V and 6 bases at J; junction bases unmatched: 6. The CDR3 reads CASSSDRDSNEQFF. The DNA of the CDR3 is TGTGCCAGCAGTTCGGACCGGGACAGCAATGAGCAGTTCTTC.

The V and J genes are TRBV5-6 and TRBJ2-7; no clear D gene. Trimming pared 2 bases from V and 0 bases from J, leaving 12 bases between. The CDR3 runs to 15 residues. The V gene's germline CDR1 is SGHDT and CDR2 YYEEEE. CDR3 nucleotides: TGTGCCAGCAGCTTTCGGCAGACCAGCTCCTACGAGCAGTACTTC. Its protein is CASSFRQTSSYEQYF.

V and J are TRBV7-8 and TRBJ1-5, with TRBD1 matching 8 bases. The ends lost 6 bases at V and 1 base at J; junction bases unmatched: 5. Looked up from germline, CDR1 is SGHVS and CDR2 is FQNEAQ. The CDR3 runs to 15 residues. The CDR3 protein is CASRPDRGSNQPQHF. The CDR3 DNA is TGTGCCAGCAGGCCAGACAGGGGAAGCAATCAGCCCCAGCATTTT. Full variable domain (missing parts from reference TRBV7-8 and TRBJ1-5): GAGVSQSPRYKVAKRGQDVALRCDPISGHVSLFWYQQALGQGPEFLTYFQNEAQLDKSGLPSDRFFAERPEGSVSTLKIQRTQQEDSAVYLCASRPDRGSNQPQHFGDGTRLSIL.

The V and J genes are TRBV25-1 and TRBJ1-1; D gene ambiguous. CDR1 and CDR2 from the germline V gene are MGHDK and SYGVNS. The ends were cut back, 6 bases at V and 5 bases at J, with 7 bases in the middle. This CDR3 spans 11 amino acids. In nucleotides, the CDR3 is TGTGCCAGCAGCCGACTTACTGAAGCTTTCTTT. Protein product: CASSRLTEAFF.